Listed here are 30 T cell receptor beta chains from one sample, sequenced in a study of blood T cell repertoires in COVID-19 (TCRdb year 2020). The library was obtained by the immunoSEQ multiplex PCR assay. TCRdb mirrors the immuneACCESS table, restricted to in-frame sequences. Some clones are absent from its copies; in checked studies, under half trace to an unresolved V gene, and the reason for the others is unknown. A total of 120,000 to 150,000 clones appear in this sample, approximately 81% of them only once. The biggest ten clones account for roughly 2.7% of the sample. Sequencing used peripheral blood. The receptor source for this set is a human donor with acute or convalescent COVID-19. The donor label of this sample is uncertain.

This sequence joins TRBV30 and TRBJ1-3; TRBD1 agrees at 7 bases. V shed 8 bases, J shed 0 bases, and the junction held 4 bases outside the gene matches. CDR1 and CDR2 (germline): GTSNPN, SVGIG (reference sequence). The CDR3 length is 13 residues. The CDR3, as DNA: TGTGCCGGAGACAGGGTCTCTGGAAACACCATATATTTT. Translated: CAGDRVSGNTIYF. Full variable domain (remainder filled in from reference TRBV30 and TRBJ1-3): SQTIHQWPATLVQPVGSPLSLECTVEGTSNPNLYWYRQAAGRGLQLLFYSVGIGQISSEVPQNLSASRPQDRQFILSSKKLLLSDSGFYLCAGDRVSGNTIYFGEGSWLTVV.

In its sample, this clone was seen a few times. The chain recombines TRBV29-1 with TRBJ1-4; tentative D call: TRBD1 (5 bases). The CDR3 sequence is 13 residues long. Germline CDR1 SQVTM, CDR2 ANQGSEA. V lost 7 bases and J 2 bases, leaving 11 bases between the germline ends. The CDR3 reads CSAAGRTNEKLFF. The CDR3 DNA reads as TGCAGCGCCGCGGGACGCACTAATGAAAAACTGTTTTTT.

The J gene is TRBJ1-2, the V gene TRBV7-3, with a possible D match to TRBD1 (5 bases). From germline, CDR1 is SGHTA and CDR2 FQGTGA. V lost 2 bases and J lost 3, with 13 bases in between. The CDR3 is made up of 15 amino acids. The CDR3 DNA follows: TGTGCCAGCAGCTTAGGGCAGGGAGGTTACTATGGCTACACCTTC. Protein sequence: CASSLGQGGYYGYTF.

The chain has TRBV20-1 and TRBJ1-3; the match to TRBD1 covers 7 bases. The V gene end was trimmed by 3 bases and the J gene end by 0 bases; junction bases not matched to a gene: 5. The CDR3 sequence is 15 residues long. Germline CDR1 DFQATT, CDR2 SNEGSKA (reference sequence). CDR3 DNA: TGCAGTGCTAGTCAGGGGGGATTCTCTGGAAACACCATATATTTT. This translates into CSASQGGFSGNTIYF.

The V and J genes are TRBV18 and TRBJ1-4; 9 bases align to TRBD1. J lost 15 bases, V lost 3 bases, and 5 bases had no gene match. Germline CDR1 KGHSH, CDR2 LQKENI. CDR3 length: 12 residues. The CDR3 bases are TGTGCCAGCTCACCCGGGACAGGGACCGTGTTTTTT. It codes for CASSPGTGTVFF. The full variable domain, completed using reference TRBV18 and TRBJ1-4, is NAGVMQNPRHLVRRRGQEARLRCSPMKGHSHVYWYRQLPEEGLKFMVYLQKENIIDESGMPKERFSAEFPKEGPSILRIQQVVRGDSAAYFCASSPGTGTVFFGSGTQLSVL.

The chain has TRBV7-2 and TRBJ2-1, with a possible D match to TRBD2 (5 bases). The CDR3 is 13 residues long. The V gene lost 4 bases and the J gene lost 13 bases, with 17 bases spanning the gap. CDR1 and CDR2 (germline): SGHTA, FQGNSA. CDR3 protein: CASSSGLESLQFF. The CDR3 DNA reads TGTGCCAGCAGCTCAGGACTGGAATCGTTACAGTTCTTC.

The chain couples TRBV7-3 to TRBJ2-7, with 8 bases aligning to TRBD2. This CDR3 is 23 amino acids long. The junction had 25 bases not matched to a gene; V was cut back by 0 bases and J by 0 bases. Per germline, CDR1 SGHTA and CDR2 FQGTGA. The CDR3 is CASSLTKTPWTSFFPQSSYEQYV. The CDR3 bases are TGTGCCAGCAGCTTAACCAAAACCCCCTGGACTAGCTTCTTCCCCCAAAGCTCCTACGAGCAGTACGTC.

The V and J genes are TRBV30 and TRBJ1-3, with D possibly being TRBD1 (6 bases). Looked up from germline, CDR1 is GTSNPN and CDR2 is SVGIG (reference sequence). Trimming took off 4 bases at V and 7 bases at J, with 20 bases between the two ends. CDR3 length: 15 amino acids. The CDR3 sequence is CAWTKKGAGENTIYF. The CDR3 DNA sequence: TGTGCCTGGACCAAAAAAGGGGCAGGGGAGAACACCATATATTTT.

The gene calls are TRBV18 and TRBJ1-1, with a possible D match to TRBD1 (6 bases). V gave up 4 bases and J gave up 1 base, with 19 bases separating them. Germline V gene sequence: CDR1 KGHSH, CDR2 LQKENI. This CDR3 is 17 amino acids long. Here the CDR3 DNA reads TGTGCCAGCTCACGGGAACAGGGACCTAGGCAGAACACTGAAGCTTTCTTT. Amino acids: CASSREQGPRQNTEAFF.

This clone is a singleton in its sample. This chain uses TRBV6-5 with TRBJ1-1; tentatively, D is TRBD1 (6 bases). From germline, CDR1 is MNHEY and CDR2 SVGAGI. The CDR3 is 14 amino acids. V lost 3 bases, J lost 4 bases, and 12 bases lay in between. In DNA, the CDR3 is TGTGCCAGCAGTTATCAAGGGGGATCCACTGAAGCTTTCTTT. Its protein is CASSYQGGSTEAFF.

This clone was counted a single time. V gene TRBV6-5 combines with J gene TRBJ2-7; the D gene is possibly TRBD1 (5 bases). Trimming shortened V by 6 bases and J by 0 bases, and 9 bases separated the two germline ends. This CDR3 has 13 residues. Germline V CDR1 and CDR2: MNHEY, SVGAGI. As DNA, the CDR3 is TGTGCCAGCAGCCTTACAGGCTCCTACGAGCAGTACGTC. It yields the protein CASSLTGSYEQYV.

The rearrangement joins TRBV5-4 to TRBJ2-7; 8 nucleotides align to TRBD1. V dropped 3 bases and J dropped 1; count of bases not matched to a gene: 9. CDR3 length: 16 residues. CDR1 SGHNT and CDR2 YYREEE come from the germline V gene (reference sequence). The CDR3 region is CASSSGQGLGSYEQYF. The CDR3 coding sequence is TGTGCCAGCAGCTCTGGACAGGGTTTGGGGTCCTACGAGCAGTACTTC.

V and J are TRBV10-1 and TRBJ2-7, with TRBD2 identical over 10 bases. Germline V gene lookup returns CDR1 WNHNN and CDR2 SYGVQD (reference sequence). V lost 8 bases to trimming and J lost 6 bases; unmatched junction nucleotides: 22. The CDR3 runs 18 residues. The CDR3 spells CASCPRDWPSGRMVEQYV. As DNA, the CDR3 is TGCGCCAGCTGTCCCCGGGACTGGCCTAGCGGGAGAATGGTCGAGCAGTACGTC.

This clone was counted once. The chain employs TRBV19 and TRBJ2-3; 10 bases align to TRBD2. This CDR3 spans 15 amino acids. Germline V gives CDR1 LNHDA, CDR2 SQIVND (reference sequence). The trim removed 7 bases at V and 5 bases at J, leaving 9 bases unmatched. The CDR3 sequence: CASTRTSGAIDTQYF. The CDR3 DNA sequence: TGTGCCAGTACACGAACTAGCGGGGCTATAGATACGCAGTATTTT.

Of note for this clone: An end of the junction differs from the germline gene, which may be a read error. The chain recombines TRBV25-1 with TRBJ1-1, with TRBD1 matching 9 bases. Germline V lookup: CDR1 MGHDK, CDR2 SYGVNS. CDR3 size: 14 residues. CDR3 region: CTSNPQGANTEAFF. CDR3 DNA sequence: TGTACCAGCAACCCACAGGGGGCGAACACTGAAGCTTTCTTT.

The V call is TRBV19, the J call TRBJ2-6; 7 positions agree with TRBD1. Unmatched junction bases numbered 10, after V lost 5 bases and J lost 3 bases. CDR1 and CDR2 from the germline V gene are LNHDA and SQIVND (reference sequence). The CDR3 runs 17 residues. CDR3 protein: CASSPQTGYRGANVLTF. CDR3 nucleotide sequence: TGTGCCAGTAGTCCACAGACAGGGTACCGTGGGGCCAACGTCCTGACTTTC.

Written as DNA, the CDR3 is TGTGCCAGTAGTATATCCAGGGAAGGCTATGGCTACACCTTC. Protein: CASSISREGYGYTF. The genes are TRBV19 and TRBJ1-2; D possibly corresponds to TRBD1 (5 bases). This CDR3 region has 14 residues. Trimming shortened V by 2 bases and J by 4 bases, and 11 bases separated the two germline ends. Germline V lookup: CDR1 LNHDA, CDR2 SQIVND (reference sequence).

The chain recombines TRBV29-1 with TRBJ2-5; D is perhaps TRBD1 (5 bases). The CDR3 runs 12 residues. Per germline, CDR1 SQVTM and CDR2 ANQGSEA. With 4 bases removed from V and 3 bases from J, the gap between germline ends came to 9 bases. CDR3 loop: CSVGTGKETQYF. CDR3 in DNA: TGCAGCGTTGGCACAGGCAAAGAGACCCAGTACTTC.

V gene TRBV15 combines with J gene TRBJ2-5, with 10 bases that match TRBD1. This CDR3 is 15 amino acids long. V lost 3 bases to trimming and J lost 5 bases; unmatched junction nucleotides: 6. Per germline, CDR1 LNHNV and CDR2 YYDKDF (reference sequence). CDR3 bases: TGTGCCACCAGCAGGCCGGGACAGGGGATGGAGACCCAGTACTTC. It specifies CATSRPGQGMETQYF.

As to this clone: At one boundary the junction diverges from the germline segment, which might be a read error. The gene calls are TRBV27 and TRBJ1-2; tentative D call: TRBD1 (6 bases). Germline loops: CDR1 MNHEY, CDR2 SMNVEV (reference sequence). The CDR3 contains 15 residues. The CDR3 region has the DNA TGTGCCGGCAGTTTATCCTCCGGGACACCTTATGGCTACACCTTC. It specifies CAGSLSSGTPYGYTF.

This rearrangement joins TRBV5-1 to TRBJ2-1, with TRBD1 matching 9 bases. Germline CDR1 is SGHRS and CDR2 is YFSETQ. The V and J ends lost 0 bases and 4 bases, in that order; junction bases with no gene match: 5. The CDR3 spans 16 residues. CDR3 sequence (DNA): TGCGCCAGCAGCTTGGAGACCGGGACAGGGTACAATGAGCAGTTCTTC. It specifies CASSLETGTGYNEQFF.

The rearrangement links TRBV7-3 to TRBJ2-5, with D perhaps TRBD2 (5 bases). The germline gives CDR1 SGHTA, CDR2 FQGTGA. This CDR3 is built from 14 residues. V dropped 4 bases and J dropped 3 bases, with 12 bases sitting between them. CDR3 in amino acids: CASSSGLGKETQYF. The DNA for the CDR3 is TGTGCCAGCAGCTCCGGACTTGGCAAAGAGACCCAGTACTTC. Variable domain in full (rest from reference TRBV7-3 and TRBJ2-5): GAGVSQTPSNKVTEKGKYVELRCDPISGHTALYWYRQSLGQGPEFLIYFQGTGAADDSGLPNDRFFAVRPEGSVSTLKIQRTERGDSAVYLCASSSGLGKETQYFGPGTRLLVL.

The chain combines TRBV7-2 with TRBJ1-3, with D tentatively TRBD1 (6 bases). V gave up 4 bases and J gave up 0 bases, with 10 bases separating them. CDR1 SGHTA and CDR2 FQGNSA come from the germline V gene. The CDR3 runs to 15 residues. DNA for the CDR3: TGTGCCAGCAGCTGGGACACACGCTCTGGAAACACCATATATTTT. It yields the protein CASSWDTRSGNTIYF.

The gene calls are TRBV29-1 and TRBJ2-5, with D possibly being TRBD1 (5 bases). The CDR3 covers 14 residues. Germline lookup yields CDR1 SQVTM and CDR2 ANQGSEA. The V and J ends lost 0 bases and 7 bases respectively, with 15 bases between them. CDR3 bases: TGCAGCGTTGAAGAAGAGGCTATCCAGGGGACCCAGTACTTC. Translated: CSVEEEAIQGTQYF.

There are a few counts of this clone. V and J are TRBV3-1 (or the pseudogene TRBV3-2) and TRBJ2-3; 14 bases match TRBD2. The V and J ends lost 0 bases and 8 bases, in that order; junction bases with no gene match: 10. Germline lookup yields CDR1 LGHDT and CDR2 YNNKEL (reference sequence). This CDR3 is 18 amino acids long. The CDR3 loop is CASSQESGLAGARGTQYF. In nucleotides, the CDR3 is TGTGCCAGCAGCCAAGAGTCGGGACTAGCGGGAGCTAGGGGTACGCAGTATTTT.

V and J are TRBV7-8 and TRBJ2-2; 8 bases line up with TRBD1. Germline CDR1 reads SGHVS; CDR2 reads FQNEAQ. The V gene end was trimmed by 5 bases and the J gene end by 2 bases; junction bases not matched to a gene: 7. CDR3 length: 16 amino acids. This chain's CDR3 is CASSRVGQGNTGELFF. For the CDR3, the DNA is TGTGCCAGCAGCCGAGTAGGACAGGGCAACACCGGGGAGCTGTTTTTT.

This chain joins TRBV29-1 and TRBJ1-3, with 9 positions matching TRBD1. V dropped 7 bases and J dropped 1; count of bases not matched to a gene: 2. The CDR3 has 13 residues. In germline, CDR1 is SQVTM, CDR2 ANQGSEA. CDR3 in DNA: TGCAGCGCGGGACAGGGTTCTGGAAACACCATATATTTT. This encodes CSAGQGSGNTIYF.

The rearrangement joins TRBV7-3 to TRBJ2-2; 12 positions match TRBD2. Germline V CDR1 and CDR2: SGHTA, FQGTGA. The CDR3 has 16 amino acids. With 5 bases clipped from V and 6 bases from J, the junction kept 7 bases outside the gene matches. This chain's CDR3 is CASSRALAGGPGELFF. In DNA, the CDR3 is TGTGCCAGCAGCCGTGCCCTAGCGGGGGGGCCCGGGGAGCTGTTTTTT.

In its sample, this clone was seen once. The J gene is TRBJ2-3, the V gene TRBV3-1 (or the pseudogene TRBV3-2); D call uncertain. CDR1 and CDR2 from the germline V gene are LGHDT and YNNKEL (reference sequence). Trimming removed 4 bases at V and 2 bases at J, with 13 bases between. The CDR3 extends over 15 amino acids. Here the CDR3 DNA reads TGTGCCAGCAGCCCGAACTCTCCCCCCACAGATACGCAGTATTTT. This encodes CASSPNSPPTDTQYF.

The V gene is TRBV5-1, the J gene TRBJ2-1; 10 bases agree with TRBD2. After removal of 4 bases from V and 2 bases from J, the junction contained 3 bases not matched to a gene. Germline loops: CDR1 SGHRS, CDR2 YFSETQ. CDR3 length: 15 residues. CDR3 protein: CASSPSGSTYNEQFF. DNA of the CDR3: TGCGCCAGCAGCCCTAGCGGGAGTACCTACAATGAGCAGTTCTTC.